The clone carrying this T cell receptor beta chain was seen more than once but under ten times. Antigen specificity is unknown. This sample was included in a study of T-cell memory formation after mild COVID-19. Study findings and constraints: CM and EM subsets held most contracting CD4+ clones; EMRA held CD8+ ones. Certain responding clones were present in pre-infection memory, suggesting participation of cross-reactive memory.

TCRdb re-called the 5' RACE reads through MiXCR, storing one row per CDR3 protein. The repertoire holds 190,000 or so distinct CDR3 sequences, with over 20% as singletons. The germline V gene has CDR1 SQVTM and CDR2 ANQGSEA. CDR3 length: 15 residues. V lost 7 bases to trimming and J lost 0 bases, with 19 bases between them. The sequencing input was PBMCs or a T cell subset sorted from them (not recorded which). This sequence was found in an adult woman who had mild COVID-19 (a few samples of this study predate the infection). Cell type and time point are not known. V is TRBV29-1 and J is TRBJ2-7; D may be TRBD2 (6 bases). The CDR3 loop reads CSALETGEYSYEQYF. CDR3 bases: TGCAGCGCCCTAGAGACGGGGGAATACTCCTACGAGCAGTACTTC.